Listed below are T cell receptor beta chains from one sample, sequenced in a study of blood T cell repertoires in COVID-19. Data came from immunoSEQ multiplex PCR; TCRdb stores just in-frame clones and leaves some out. The sample consists of about 230,000 clones, roughly 85% of them appearing once. The specimen sequenced was peripheral blood. The origin of the receptors is a man aged 40-55 years with acute or convalescent COVID-19. Each CDR3 is given with its conserved first and last residue. The D gene is left open where the match is weak. Clone size is stated in some rows and not others, as once, few, many or a class when expanded.

v_gene	abundance	j_gene	d_gene	CDR3nt	CDR3aa
TRBV27	NA	TRBJ2-1	TRBD1	TGTGCCAGCAGTTTGGGACAGGGGGGTGAGCGAGAGCAGTTCTTC	CASSLGQGGEREQFF
TRBV18	NA	TRBJ2-6	NA	TGTGCCAGCTCACCAACAGGTGGGGCCAACGTCCTGACTTTC	CASSPTGGANVLTF
TRBV6-5	once	TRBJ1-2	TRBD1	TGTGCCAGCAGTTACTCCGCGCCGCAGGGGGCGGGCTACACCTTC	CASSYSAPQGAGYTF
TRBV7-2	NA	TRBJ2-1	TRBD2	TGTGCCAGCAGCCCAACTAGCGGGGGTTTTAATGAGCAGTTCTTC	CASSPTSGGFNEQFF
TRBV28	NA	TRBJ1-2	NA	TGTGCCAGCAGTTCGGGAGGGGCACAATCCTATGGCTACACCTTC	CASSSGGAQSYGYTF
TRBV6-6	NA	TRBJ1-4	TRBD1	TGTGCCAGCAGTTACGGGTCAGGGGGGCAAGAACTGTTTTTT	CASSYGSGGQELFF
TRBV5-1	NA	TRBJ2-2	TRBD1	TGCGCCAGCAGCTTGGGCTGGGACAGCTTTACCGGGGAGCTGTTTTTT	CASSLGWDSFTGELFF
TRBV3-1/TRBV3-2	once	TRBJ1-1	TRBD1	TGTGCCAGCAGGGGACAGACTAACACTGAAGCTTTCTTT	CASRGQTNTEAFF
TRBV27	NA	TRBJ1-2	NA	TGTGCCAGCAGTCTCATTCGAGGGGGGGGGTTAGAGGTCGATGGCTACACCTTC	CASSLIRGGGLEVDGYTF
TRBV6-5	NA	TRBJ2-2	NA	TGTGCCACCTCCCTGGACATCACCAACACCGGGGAGCTGTTTTTT	CATSLDITNTGELFF
TRBV3-1/TRBV3-2	many	TRBJ2-1	NA	TGTGCCAGCAGCCAAGCAGGCTCCTACAATGAGCAGTTCTTC	CASSQAGSYNEQFF
TRBV6-1	NA	TRBJ1-2	NA	TGTGCCAGCAGTGATTACCACGGGGCCCGGGGGAACTATGGCTACACCTTC	CASSDYHGARGNYGYTF
TRBV12-3/TRBV12-4	NA	TRBJ1-5	TRBD1	TGTGCCAGCAGCGGACAGGGGGGTCAGCCCCAGCATTTT	CASSGQGGQPQHF
TRBV5-6	NA	TRBJ1-5	TRBD1	TGTGCCAGCAGCCAAAGACAGGGTTTGAGCAATCAGCCCCAGCATTTT	CASSQRQGLSNQPQHF
TRBV7-9	NA	TRBJ1-2	NA	TGTGCCAGCAGCTTAGACGGGGTCTCCTTGAGGATCTATGGCTACACCTTC	CASSLDGVSLRIYGYTF
TRBV6-5	NA	TRBJ1-1	TRBD1	TGTGCCAGCAGTTACGGGGGACAGGGATCCACTGAAGCTTTCTTT	CASSYGGQGSTEAFF
TRBV3-1/TRBV3-2	NA	TRBJ2-1	NA	TGTGCCAGCAGCCAAGATAGCCTAGCCGAGCAGTTCTTC	CASSQDSLAEQFF
TRBV28	NA	TRBJ2-3	NA	TGTGCCACCACTGAGGACCTCGCGGGAGATACGCAGTATTTT	CATTEDLAGDTQYF
TRBV29-1	NA	TRBJ2-5	TRBD1	TGCAGCGTCGGACAGGTTGGAGAGACCCAGTACTTC	CSVGQVGETQYF
TRBV5-1	NA	TRBJ2-5	TRBD2	TGCGCCAGCACTAACGGGGGGGCCCAAGAGACCCAGTACTTC	CASTNGGAQETQYF
TRBV30	few	TRBJ2-1	NA	TGTGCCTGGAGTGTAAGAGGCAATGAGCAGTTCTTC	CAWSVRGNEQFF
TRBV2	NA	TRBJ2-1	NA	TGTGCCAGCAGTGATCAGTCGCCATACAATGAGCAGTTCTTC	CASSDQSPYNEQFF
TRBV11-1	NA	TRBJ2-7	NA	TGTGCCAGCAGCCAGAGGCAGGGGATCAACGAGCAGTACTTC	CASSQRQGINEQYF
TRBV5-1	once	TRBJ2-1	TRBD1	TGCGCCAGCAGACTTACAGGGGGCGCGGGCGACAATGAGCAGTTCTTC	CASRLTGGAGDNEQFF
TRBV5-4	medium-sized	TRBJ1-2	NA	TGTGCCAGCAGATTGACAGGAATGAGAGGCTACACCTTC	CASRLTGMRGYTF
TRBV21-1	NA	TRBJ1-1	NA	TGTGCCAGCAGCTCCCGGACAGGGGGCAGGAAAACTGAAGCTTTCTTT	CASSSRTGGRKTEAFF